The 21 T cell receptor beta chains below come from one sample, sequenced in a study of cytomegalovirus exposure and HLA in healthy donors. The study ran its PCR with 60 Vbeta and 13 Jbeta primers. Assay used: immunoSEQ multiplex PCR; TCRdb lists only in-frame clones, some missing. The repertoire includes approximately 110,000 clones, 77% of them detected once, and 13% sits in the top ten. Specimen: PBMCs. These receptor sequences come from a woman between 40 and 50 years old in good health and CMV-seropositive.

The chain has TRBV5-1 and TRBJ2-7; possible D gene TRBD2, 5 bases. Looked up from germline, CDR1 is SGHRS and CDR2 is YFSETQ. The CDR3 extends over 14 amino acids. V was pared by 3 bases and J by 4 bases, with 14 bases between. The chain's CDR3 is CASSWEPPGYEQYF. CDR3 coding DNA: TGCGCCAGCAGCTGGGAACCCCCGGGGTACGAGCAGTACTTC.

The chain uses TRBV10-3 and TRBJ2-7; D perhaps matches TRBD2 (5 bases). The CDR3 totals 15 residues. The germline gives CDR1 ENHRY, CDR2 SYGVKD. V was shortened by 3 bases and J by 5 bases, with 17 bases between the two germline ends. The CDR3 loop is CAISDSTRIQNEQYF. The CDR3 DNA follows: TGTGCCATCAGTGACTCTACTAGGATTCAGAACGAGCAGTACTTC.

The rearrangement joins TRBV9 to TRBJ1-2, with D tentatively TRBD1 (5 bases). Looked up from germline, CDR1 is SGDLS and CDR2 is YYNGEE. Trimming cost V 0 bases and J 4 bases, with 10 bases left between them. This CDR3 is 14 amino acids long. The CDR3 DNA reads as TGTGCCAGCAGCGTAGGGGGCGTTGGCTATGGCTACACCTTC. Its protein is CASSVGGVGYGYTF.

The chain employs TRBV28 and TRBJ2-7; 10 positions match TRBD1. There are 14 residues in the CDR3. Germline loops: CDR1 MDHEN, CDR2 SYDVKM. V gave up 6 bases and J gave up 2 bases; unmatched junction bases: 4. CDR3 residues: CASSLGQGAYEQYF. The CDR3 region has the DNA TGTGCCAGCAGCCTCGGACAGGGGGCCTACGAGCAGTACTTC.

The genes are TRBV6-1 and TRBJ2-3, with 12 bases matching TRBD2. V lost 7 bases to trimming and J lost 4 bases; unmatched junction nucleotides: 3. The CDR3 runs to 14 residues. The germline V gene has CDR1 MNHNS and CDR2 SASEGT. The DNA for the CDR3 is TGTGCCAGCATGACTAGCGGGAGCCCAGATACGCAGTATTTT. Translation gives CASMTSGSPDTQYF.

The V call is TRBV7-6, the J call TRBJ2-2, with TRBD2 matching over 12 bases. Germline lookup yields CDR1 SGHVS and CDR2 FNYEAQ. The trim removed 5 bases at V and 6 bases at J, leaving 10 bases unmatched. The CDR3 length is 17 residues. CDR3 protein: CASSPTVASGRAGELFF. The CDR3 DNA reads as TGTGCCAGCAGCCCTACGGTGGCTAGCGGGAGGGCCGGGGAGCTGTTTTTT.

The rearrangement links TRBV2 to TRBJ2-7, with TRBD1 matching 10 bases. The trim removed 11 bases at V and 6 bases at J, leaving 13 bases unmatched. CDR1 SNHLY and CDR2 FYNNEI come from the germline V gene. The CDR3 loop spans 14 amino acids. The CDR3 is CASVGGTGDLEQYF. Written as DNA, the CDR3 is TGTGCCTCTGTTGGAGGGACAGGGGATCTCGAGCAGTACTTC.

Comment on this clone: The sample carries other DNA sequences with the same CDR3. The chain combines TRBV25-1 with TRBJ1-2; 7 positions agree with TRBD1. Looked up from germline, CDR1 is MGHDK and CDR2 is SYGVNS. The CDR3 is 12 amino acids. J gave up 4 bases and V 4 bases, and 0 bases lay outside the gene matches. CDR3 in amino acids: CASSGTGYGYTF. In DNA, the CDR3 is TGTGCCAGCAGTGGGACAGGCTATGGCTACACCTTC.

The chain is built from TRBV19 and TRBJ1-2, with 7 positions matching TRBD1. Germline values: CDR1 LNHDA, CDR2 SQIVND (reference sequence). V shed 3 bases and J 5 bases; nucleotides not matched to a gene: 9. The CDR3 length is 15 residues. The CDR3 protein is CASSILRQGGYGYTF. Here the CDR3 DNA reads TGTGCCAGTAGTATCCTCCGCCAGGGGGGTTATGGCTACACCTTC.

This chain joins TRBV28 and TRBJ1-3; D is undetermined. CDR3 length: 16 amino acids. V lost 3 bases to trimming and J lost 2 bases, with 14 bases between them. CDR1 MDHEN and CDR2 SYDVKM come from the germline V gene. The CDR3 loop reads CASSFLPAIPGNTIYF. DNA of the CDR3: TGTGCCAGCAGTTTTCTCCCAGCGATCCCTGGAAACACCATATATTTT.

This chain uses TRBV6-5 with TRBJ2-5, with 7 bases that match TRBD1. In germline, CDR1 is MNHEY, CDR2 SVGAGI. The CDR3 contains 16 residues. V shed 4 bases, J shed 2 bases, and the junction held 10 bases outside the gene matches. The CDR3 sequence: CASSSNRGPGQETQYF. CDR3 nucleotide sequence: TGTGCCAGCAGTTCGAACAGGGGCCCCGGGCAAGAGACCCAGTACTTC.

This chain joins TRBV7-3 and TRBJ2-3; the D is unclear. Germline V gene sequence: CDR1 SGHTA, CDR2 FQGTGA. The CDR3 is 15 amino acids. V was trimmed by 2 bases and J by 1 base, leaving 10 bases between them. The CDR3 region has the DNA TGTGCCAGCAGCTTAGGGCAGCTTCGCACAGATACGCAGTATTTT. As protein: CASSLGQLRTDTQYF.

The chain combines TRBV18 with TRBJ2-1; maybe TRBD1 (5 bases). CDR3 length: 14 residues. CDR1 and CDR2 from the germline V gene are KGHSH and LQKENI. Trimming pared 8 bases from V and 1 base from J, leaving 12 bases between. DNA for the CDR3: TGTGCCAGCCACGGACCAGGGTCCTACAATGAGCAGTTCTTC. Translating it yields CASHGPGSYNEQFF.

The rearrangement uses TRBV7-9 and TRBJ1-2; D uncertain. CDR1 SEHNR and CDR2 FQNEAQ come from the germline V gene (reference sequence). This CDR3 region has 13 residues. Trimming removed 7 bases from V and 5 bases from J, with 14 bases in between. The DNA of the CDR3 is TGTGCCAGCACTATCCCGGGGAAATATGGCTACACCTTC. Translating gives CASTIPGKYGYTF.

The chain carries TRBV5-5 and TRBJ2-7; D unresolved. Germline assignment: CDR1 SGHKS and CDR2 YYEKEE (reference sequence). The CDR3 length is 13 residues. Trimming cost V 1 base and J 3 bases, with 8 bases left between them. CDR3 in DNA: TGTGCCAGCAGCTTGTACGTCTACTACGAGCAGTACTTC. Its translation is CASSLYVYYEQYF.

The chain is built from TRBV2 and TRBJ1-1; no clear D gene. Trimming left V 7 bases short and J 1 base short, with 10 bases between. The germline CDR1 and CDR2 sequences are SNHLY and FYNNEI. CDR3 length: 13 residues. In DNA, the CDR3 is TGTGCCAGCAAGAGGGATTGGAACACTGAAGCTTTCTTT. Its translation: CASKRDWNTEAFF.

DNA for the CDR3: TGTGCCAGCAGTGAAGGATTACAGGGCACGGAGACCCAGTACTTC. Amino acids: CASSEGLQGTETQYF. The gene calls are TRBV2 and TRBJ2-5; the D gene is possibly TRBD1 (6 bases). Deletions cut 1 base from V and 5 bases from J, with 14 bases between. The length of the CDR3 is 15 residues. Germline values: CDR1 SNHLY, CDR2 FYNNEI.

The chain has TRBV7-6 and TRBJ2-7; possibly TRBD2 for D (6 bases). Per the germline V gene, CDR1 is SGHVS and CDR2 is FNYEAQ. V shed 1 base and J shed 6 bases, with 13 bases lying between them. The length of the CDR3 is 14 residues. CDR3 bases: TGTGCCAGCAGCTTAGGCGGGATCGGAGGCGAGCAGTACTTC. The encoded protein is CASSLGGIGGEQYF. Supplemented by reference TRBV7-6 and TRBJ2-7, the full variable domain reads GAGVSQSPRYKVTKRGQDVALRCDPISGHVSLYWYRQALGQGPEFLTYFNYEAQQDKSGLPNDRFSAERPEGSISTLTIQRTEQRDSAMYRCASSLGGIGGEQYFGPGTRLTVT.

This clone was counted a few times. The CDR3 reads CASRTGSSGNTIYF. DNA of the CDR3: TGTGCCAGCCGGACAGGGAGCTCTGGAAACACCATATATTTT. The rearrangement links TRBV19 to TRBJ1-3; 8 nucleotides match TRBD1. Per germline, CDR1 LNHDA and CDR2 SQIVND (reference sequence). V trimming: 9 bases; J trimming: 0 bases; junction bases outside the gene matches: 4. There are 14 residues in the CDR3.

This clone was seen more than once but under ten times. The chain employs TRBV30 and TRBJ2-1, with D hard to call. This CDR3 is built from 15 residues. V gave up 5 bases and J gave up 7 bases, with 21 bases separating them. From germline, CDR1 is GTSNPN and CDR2 SVGIG (reference sequence). The CDR3 coding sequence is TGTGCCTGGTTCTCAGAACGAATCTCGAAAAATGAGCAGTTCTTC. Its protein product is CAWFSERISKNEQFF.

The chain joins TRBV28 to TRBJ1-5; 7 bases match TRBD1. Germline V gene sequence: CDR1 MDHEN, CDR2 SYDVKM. Losses at the gene ends were 4 bases for V and 6 bases for J; bases not matched to a gene: 6. This CDR3 comprises 14 residues. CDR3 sequence (DNA): TGTGCCAGCAGTTCAGGGGGAACGGGTCAGCCCCAGCATTTT. It specifies CASSSGGTGQPQHF.